Listed below are T cell receptor beta chains from one sample, sequenced in a study of cytomegalovirus exposure and HLA in healthy donors. The repertoire was sequenced with immunoSEQ multiplex PCR; TCRdb's copy has only in-frame clones and lacks some. The repertoire holds 110,000 to 150,000 clones, with around three quarters as singletons. Sequencing was performed on PBMCs. These receptors were obtained from a woman aged 18-29 years in good health and CMV-seropositive. Each CDR3 is given with its conserved first and last residue. A D gene is named only where the DNA matches it firmly. A clone size is listed for some rows: how often the clone was seen (once, few, many), or a class if it is expanded.

TRBJ2-7	-	TRBV5-1	TRBD1	CASSLAGGQGSQYF	TGCGCCAGCAGCTTGGCCGGGGGACAGGGTTCGCAGTACTTC
TRBJ2-1	-	TRBV9	TRBD2	CASSVGAGGPNEQFF	TGTGCCAGCAGCGTAGGAGCGGGGGGGCCCAATGAGCAGTTCTTC
TRBJ1-3	-	TRBV2	-	CASSEFREKRRESGNTIYF	TGTGCCAGCAGTGAGTTCAGGGAAAAAAGAAGAGAATCTGGAAACACCATATATTTT
TRBJ1-2	few	TRBV4-1	-	CASSHGYGYTF	TGCGCCAGCAGCCACGGTTATGGCTACACCTTC
TRBJ1-2	once	TRBV2	TRBD1	CASKTGGNGYTF	TGTGCCAGCAAAACAGGGGGCAATGGCTACACCTTC
TRBJ2-1	-	TRBV7-8	-	CASSVGLTILYSEQFF	TGTGCCAGCAGCGTAGGTCTGACTATCCTATACAGTGAGCAGTTCTTC
TRBJ1-2	-	TRBV30	TRBD1	CAWDPGQGVGGYTF	TGTGCCTGGGATCCGGGACAGGGGGTGGGTGGCTACACCTTC
TRBJ2-1	-	TRBV20-1	-	CSARGDKFF	TGCAGTGCTAGAGGGGACAAGTTCTTC
TRBJ2-1	once	TRBV27	TRBD2	CASSLDTSGGYNEQFF	TGTGCCAGCAGTTTAGATACTAGCGGGGGGTACAATGAGCAGTTCTTC
TRBJ2-2	-	TRBV4-3	TRBD2	CASSLSPSGGAGELFF	TGCGCCAGCAGCCTTTCCCCTAGCGGGGGGGCCGGGGAGCTGTTTTTT
TRBJ1-1	few	TRBV15	-	CATKDRLNTEAFF	TGTGCCACCAAGGACAGATTGAACACTGAAGCTTTCTTT
TRBJ2-3	-	TRBV11-3	TRBD2	CASGLDLGGADTQYF	TGTGCCAGCGGCTTAGACCTCGGGGGGGCAGATACGCAGTATTTT
TRBJ2-4	-	TRBV2	-	CASWGPPWEAKNIQYF	TGTGCCAGCTGGGGGCCTCCTTGGGAAGCCAAAAACATTCAGTACTTC
TRBJ2-2	once	TRBV9	TRBD2	CASSLAGDTGELFF	TGTGCCAGCAGCCTAGCGGGGGACACCGGGGAGCTGTTTTTT
TRBJ2-2	-	TRBV6-5	-	CASSLQFGRGELFF	TGTGCCAGCAGTTTACAGTTCGGCCGCGGGGAGCTGTTTTTT
TRBJ2-3	-	TRBV6-1	TRBD1	CASSEQGADTQYF	TGTGCCAGCAGTGAACAGGGGGCAGATACGCAGTATTTT
TRBJ2-3	-	TRBV2	TRBD1	CASNRQGLDTQYF	TGTGCCAGCAATCGACAGGGGCTTGATACGCAGTATTTT
TRBJ1-5	-	TRBV19	-	CASTPEAGTSQPQHF	TGTGCCAGTACCCCTGAAGCGGGAACCAGTCAGCCCCAGCATTTT
TRBJ2-1	few	TRBV10-2	-	CASRASATPGNEQFF	TGCGCCAGCAGGGCCTCGGCCACCCCGGGCAATGAGCAGTTCTTC
TRBJ1-1	few	TRBV28	TRBD1	CASSYPGQVETEAFF	TGTGCCAGCAGTTACCCTGGACAGGTAGAGACTGAAGCTTTCTTT
TRBJ1-6	-	TRBV25-1	-	CASGGKVGKWDSPLHF	TGTGCCAGCGGGGGGAAAGTGGGGAAATGGGATTCACCCCTCCACTTT
TRBJ1-2	once	TRBV28	TRBD1	CASSSSGTGYGYTF	TGTGCCAGCAGTTCATCCGGGACAGGGTATGGCTACACCTTC
TRBJ1-2	-	TRBV30	-	CAWSEGGYTF	TGTGCCTGGAGTGAGGGGGGCTACACCTTC
TRBJ2-5	-	TRBV2	TRBD1	CASITQGMGETQYF	TGTGCCAGCATAACACAGGGGATGGGGGAGACCCAGTACTTC
TRBJ2-2	few	TRBV6-1	-	CASSEWTANTGELFF	TGTGCCAGCAGTGAATGGACAGCAAACACCGGGGAGCTGTTTTTT
TRBJ2-1	-	TRBV5-1	TRBD1	CASSSPDRGRREQFF	TGCGCCAGCAGCTCCCCGGACAGGGGGCGTCGGGAGCAGTTCTTC